These T cell receptor beta chains were read from a single sample in a study of blood T cells in healthy people across ages. TCRdb used MiXCR to reprocess the 5' RACE reads, holding one entry per CDR3 protein. The top ten hold 10% to 15% of the sample, which has 800,000 to 950,000 distinct CDR3 sequences, around 46% seen once. Sequenced material: blood. These receptor sequences come from a man aged 25-45 years in good health. CDR3s include the opening cysteine and the closing phenylalanine or tryptophan. The D gene is left open where the match is weak. Clone size is not always given. Where it is, it says once, few, many or a class for expanded clones.

d_call: .; v_call: TRBV6-2/TRBV6-3; clone_size: .; j_call: TRBJ2-7; cdr3_aa: CASSYSLRDGSSYEQYF; cdr3_nt: TGTGCCAGCAGTTACTCTCTTCGGGACGGGAGCTCCTACGAGCAGTACTTC
d_call: TRBD2; v_call: TRBV4-3; clone_size: few; j_call: TRBJ2-3; cdr3_aa: CASSPGLGDTDTQYF; cdr3_nt: TGCGCCAGCAGCCCAGGACTAGGGGACACAGATACGCAGTATTTT
d_call: TRBD1; v_call: TRBV7-2; clone_size: .; j_call: TRBJ1-1; cdr3_aa: CASSRLQGMNTEAFF; cdr3_nt: TGTGCCAGCAGCCGTCTACAGGGGATGAACACTGAAGCTTTCTTT
d_call: .; v_call: TRBV7-9; clone_size: .; j_call: TRBJ1-2; cdr3_aa: CASSAGQTPLDGYTF; cdr3_nt: TGTGCCAGCAGCGCGGGACAAACACCCCTAGATGGCTACACCTTC
d_call: TRBD1; v_call: TRBV2; clone_size: .; j_call: TRBJ1-6; cdr3_aa: CASSDSGQGNAPLHF; cdr3_nt: TGTGCCAGCAGTGACTCGGGACAGGGAAATGCGCCCCTCCACTTT
d_call: TRBD2; v_call: TRBV6-1; clone_size: few; j_call: TRBJ2-7; cdr3_aa: CASKYSGGTSSYEQYF; cdr3_nt: TGTGCCAGCAAGTACAGCGGGGGGACTTCCTCCTACGAGCAGTACTTC
d_call: .; v_call: TRBV6-5; clone_size: few; j_call: TRBJ1-5; cdr3_aa: CASILRGRVHSNQPQHF; cdr3_nt: TGTGCCAGCATTCTCCGGGGCCGCGTTCATAGCAATCAGCCCCAGCATTTT
d_call: .; v_call: TRBV6-1; clone_size: once; j_call: TRBJ1-1; cdr3_aa: CASSEGETEAFF; cdr3_nt: TGTGCCAGCAGTGAAGGGGAAACTGAAGCTTTCTTT
d_call: TRBD2; v_call: TRBV7-9; clone_size: few; j_call: TRBJ2-7; cdr3_aa: CASSPLGAGDAQQYF; cdr3_nt: TGTGCCAGCAGCCCCCTCGGAGCGGGGGACGCGCAGCAGTACTTC
d_call: TRBD2; v_call: TRBV28; clone_size: few; j_call: TRBJ2-3; cdr3_aa: CASSLGLRLAGETDTQYF; cdr3_nt: TGTGCCAGCAGTTTAGGCCTAAGACTAGCGGGGGAAACAGATACGCAGTATTTT
d_call: .; v_call: TRBV27; clone_size: few; j_call: TRBJ2-7; cdr3_aa: CASSLNGLYEQYF; cdr3_nt: TGTGCCAGCAGTTTAAACGGACTTTACGAGCAGTACTTC
d_call: .; v_call: TRBV24-1; clone_size: .; j_call: TRBJ2-7; cdr3_aa: CATSALSSREQYF; cdr3_nt: TGTGCCACCAGTGCTCTCAGCTCCCGCGAGCAGTACTTC
d_call: .; v_call: TRBV5-1; clone_size: many; j_call: TRBJ2-7; cdr3_aa: CASSLELTYEQYF; cdr3_nt: TGCGCCAGCAGCTTGGAGCTGACCTACGAGCAGTACTTC
d_call: TRBD1; v_call: TRBV9; clone_size: many; j_call: TRBJ2-6; cdr3_aa: CASSVDRGLLRSGANVLTF; cdr3_nt: TGTGCCAGCAGCGTTGACAGGGGGCTGCTCCGCTCTGGGGCCAACGTCCTGACTTTC
d_call: .; v_call: TRBV4-3; clone_size: few; j_call: TRBJ1-2; cdr3_aa: CASSQGGGSNYGYTF; cdr3_nt: TGCGCCAGCAGCCAAGGGGGCGGCAGTAACTATGGCTACACCTTC
d_call: TRBD2; v_call: TRBV27; clone_size: .; j_call: TRBJ2-5; cdr3_aa: CASSFAGEIYNEQYF; cdr3_nt: TGTGCCAGCAGTTTCGCGGGGGAGATATACAATGAGCAGTACTTC
d_call: .; v_call: TRBV20-1; clone_size: .; j_call: TRBJ2-7; cdr3_aa: CSASPPGIAVEQYF; cdr3_nt: TGCAGTGCTAGCCCTCCTGGGATAGCGGTCGAGCAGTACTTC
d_call: TRBD1; v_call: TRBV28; clone_size: .; j_call: TRBJ2-4; cdr3_aa: CASSFGTGAKNIQYF; cdr3_nt: TGTGCCAGCAGCTTCGGGACAGGGGCCAAAAACATTCAGTACTTC
d_call: TRBD2; v_call: TRBV20-1; clone_size: .; j_call: TRBJ2-3; cdr3_aa: CSARDPAGGSTDTQYF; cdr3_nt: TGCAGTGCTAGAGACCCGGCGGGGGGAAGCACAGATACGCAGTATTTT
d_call: TRBD1; v_call: TRBV30; clone_size: few; j_call: TRBJ1-1; cdr3_aa: CAWSVPDRGRTEAFF; cdr3_nt: TGTGCCTGGAGTGTACCGGATAGGGGGCGAACTGAAGCTTTCTTT
d_call: .; v_call: TRBV5-1; clone_size: few; j_call: TRBJ2-1; cdr3_aa: CASSFGDPYNEQFF; cdr3_nt: TGCGCCAGCAGCTTTGGGGACCCCTACAATGAGCAGTTCTTC
d_call: .; v_call: TRBV28; clone_size: many; j_call: TRBJ1-2; cdr3_aa: CASSAGEANYGYTF; cdr3_nt: TGTGCCTCCAGCGCGGGGGAAGCTAACTATGGCTACACCTTC
d_call: .; v_call: TRBV29-1; clone_size: few; j_call: TRBJ2-2; cdr3_aa: CSVSGESLGGTGELFF; cdr3_nt: TGCAGCGTTTCCGGAGAATCTCTGGGGGGCACCGGGGAGCTGTTTTTT
d_call: TRBD1; v_call: TRBV5-1; clone_size: .; j_call: TRBJ1-1; cdr3_aa: CASSGDTGGLTEAFF; cdr3_nt: TGCGCCAGCAGCGGAGATACAGGGGGCTTGACTGAAGCTTTCTTT
d_call: .; v_call: TRBV24-1; clone_size: few; j_call: TRBJ2-1; cdr3_aa: CATSSPRGLEQFF; cdr3_nt: TGTGCCACCAGTTCTCCGAGGGGCTTGGAGCAGTTCTTC
d_call: TRBD2; v_call: TRBV2; clone_size: few; j_call: TRBJ2-1; cdr3_aa: CASSERSGVGNEQFF; cdr3_nt: TGTGCCAGCAGTGAAAGAAGCGGGGTGGGCAATGAGCAGTTCTTC
d_call: TRBD2; v_call: TRBV4-2; clone_size: .; j_call: TRBJ2-7; cdr3_aa: CASSQGPSGGGSHNEQYF; cdr3_nt: TGTGCCAGCAGCCAAGGCCCCTCTGGCGGGGGGTCCCACAATGAGCAGTACTTC
d_call: TRBD2; v_call: TRBV3-1; clone_size: few; j_call: TRBJ2-1; cdr3_aa: CASSQGVAGTSRFF; cdr3_nt: TGTGCCAGCAGCCAAGGGGTAGCGGGGACCTCGAGGTTCTTC
d_call: TRBD2; v_call: TRBV20-1; clone_size: .; j_call: TRBJ2-5; cdr3_aa: CSAGGPMQETQYF; cdr3_nt: TGCAGCGCGGGGGGGCCTATGCAAGAGACCCAGTACTTC
d_call: TRBD2; v_call: TRBV7-2; clone_size: .; j_call: TRBJ2-4; cdr3_aa: CASSLKTGGVGKNIQYF; cdr3_nt: TGTGCCAGCAGCTTAAAGACGGGGGGTGTCGGCAAAAACATTCAGTACTTC
d_call: .; v_call: TRBV3-1; clone_size: once; j_call: TRBJ2-7; cdr3_aa: CASSDTIGVMDERYF; cdr3_nt: TGTGCCAGCAGCGATACAATAGGGGTAATGGACGAGCGGTACTTC
d_call: .; v_call: TRBV3-1; clone_size: few; j_call: TRBJ1-5; cdr3_aa: CASSFGLRNQPQHF; cdr3_nt: TGTGCCAGCAGCTTCGGACTGCGCAATCAGCCCCAGCATTTT
d_call: .; v_call: TRBV5-1; clone_size: .; j_call: TRBJ2-5; cdr3_aa: CASSLAAGRSQETQYF; cdr3_nt: TGCGCCAGCAGCTTGGCCGCTGGACGCTCACAAGAGACCCAGTACTTC
d_call: .; v_call: TRBV28; clone_size: .; j_call: TRBJ1-2; cdr3_aa: CASSLLTTRTANYGYTF; cdr3_nt: TGTGCCAGCAGTTTATTAACTACGCGGACAGCTAACTATGGCTACACCTTC
d_call: .; v_call: TRBV5-1; clone_size: .; j_call: TRBJ1-1; cdr3_aa: CASRETTRADTEAFF; cdr3_nt: TGCGCCAGCAGGGAGACGACTCGTGCTGACACTGAAGCTTTCTTT
d_call: .; v_call: TRBV5-1; clone_size: once; j_call: TRBJ2-7; cdr3_aa: CASSLGVLGDEQYF; cdr3_nt: TGCGCCAGCAGCTTGGGGGTCCTAGGCGATGAGCAGTACTTC
d_call: .; v_call: TRBV27; clone_size: few; j_call: TRBJ2-7; cdr3_aa: CASSRAGPYEQYF; cdr3_nt: TGTGCCAGCAGCCGGGCCGGGCCCTACGAGCAGTACTTC
d_call: .; v_call: TRBV29-1; clone_size: many; j_call: TRBJ2-7; cdr3_aa: CSAQVSSYEQYF; cdr3_nt: TGCAGCGCACAGGTTAGCTCCTACGAGCAGTACTTC
d_call: .; v_call: TRBV20-1; clone_size: .; j_call: TRBJ1-5; cdr3_aa: CSVGGQPQHF; cdr3_nt: TGCAGTGTTGGGGGTCAGCCCCAGCATTTT
d_call: TRBD1; v_call: TRBV4-1; clone_size: .; j_call: TRBJ1-5; cdr3_aa: CASSHQRDSYSNQPQHF; cdr3_nt: TGCGCCAGCAGCCACCAACGGGACAGCTATAGCAATCAGCCCCAGCATTTT
d_call: .; v_call: TRBV7-8; clone_size: .; j_call: TRBJ2-2; cdr3_aa: CASSPRDRATGELFF; cdr3_nt: TGTGCCAGCAGCCCTCGGGACCGGGCGACCGGGGAGCTGTTTTTT
d_call: TRBD1; v_call: TRBV10-3; clone_size: .; j_call: TRBJ2-5; cdr3_aa: CAISEGDRKYF; cdr3_nt: TGTGCCATCAGTGAAGGGGACAGGAAGTACTTC
d_call: .; v_call: TRBV20-1; clone_size: once; j_call: TRBJ2-5; cdr3_aa: CSAKSAGQETQYF; cdr3_nt: TGCAGTGCGAAGTCGGCAGGGCAAGAGACCCAGTACTTC
d_call: .; v_call: TRBV11-1; clone_size: many; j_call: TRBJ2-3; cdr3_aa: CASSTRGSHSTDTQYF; cdr3_nt: TGTGCCAGCAGCACCCGTGGGAGCCACAGCACAGATACGCAGTATTTT
d_call: TRBD2; v_call: TRBV7-9; clone_size: .; j_call: TRBJ2-7; cdr3_aa: CASSQAASGLDEQYF; cdr3_nt: TGTGCCAGCAGCCAGGCGGCTAGCGGATTGGACGAGCAGTACTTC
d_call: TRBD1; v_call: TRBV12-3/TRBV12-4; clone_size: few; j_call: TRBJ2-7; cdr3_aa: CASSSGGPEQYF; cdr3_nt: TGTGCCAGCAGCTCAGGGGGCCCCGAGCAGTACTTC